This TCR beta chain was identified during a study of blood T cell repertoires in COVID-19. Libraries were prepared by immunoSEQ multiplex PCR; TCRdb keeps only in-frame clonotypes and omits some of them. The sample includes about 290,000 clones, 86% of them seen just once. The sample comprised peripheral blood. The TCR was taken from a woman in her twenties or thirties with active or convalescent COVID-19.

CDR3 residues: CASSLTGTGYYEQYF. In DNA, the CDR3 is TGTGCCAGCAGTTTAACCGGGACAGGGTACTACGAGCAGTACTTC. The chain joins TRBV27 to TRBJ2-7; 9 bases map to TRBD1. With V trimmed by 2 bases and J by 3 bases, 5 bases remained unmatched. This CDR3 has 15 residues. Germline V gene lookup returns CDR1 MNHEY and CDR2 SMNVEV (reference sequence).